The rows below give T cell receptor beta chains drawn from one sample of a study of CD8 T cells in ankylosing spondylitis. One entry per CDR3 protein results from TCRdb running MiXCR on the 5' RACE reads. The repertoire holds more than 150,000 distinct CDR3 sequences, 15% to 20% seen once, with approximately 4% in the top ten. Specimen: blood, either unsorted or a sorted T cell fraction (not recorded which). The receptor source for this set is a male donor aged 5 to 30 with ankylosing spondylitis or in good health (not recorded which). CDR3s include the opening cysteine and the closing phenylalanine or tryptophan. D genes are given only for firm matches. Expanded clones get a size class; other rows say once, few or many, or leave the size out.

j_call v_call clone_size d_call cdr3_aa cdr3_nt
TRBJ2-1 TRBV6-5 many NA CASSYARGLNEQFF TGTGCCAGCAGTTACGCGCGAGGGTTGAATGAGCAGTTCTTC
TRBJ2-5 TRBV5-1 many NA CASSLEGNGETQYF TGCGCCAGCAGCTTGGAGGGAAACGGGGAGACCCAGTACTTC
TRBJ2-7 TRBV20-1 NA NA CSASIRTSFLHEQYF TGCAGTGCTAGTATAAGAACAAGCTTTCTCCACGAGCAGTACTTC
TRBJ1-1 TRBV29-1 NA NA CSVGGLKAGAFF TGCAGCGTCGGGGGGTTAAAGGCGGGAGCTTTCTTT
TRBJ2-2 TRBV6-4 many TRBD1 CASSDGTGAGELFF TGTGCCAGCAGTGACGGGACAGGGGCCGGGGAGCTGTTTTTT
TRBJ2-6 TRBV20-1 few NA CSARGPLATSLTF TGCAGTGCAAGAGGACCCCTAGCGACCTCGCTGACTTTC
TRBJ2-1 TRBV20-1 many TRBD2 CSADPTSGTYNEQFF TGCAGTGCTGACCCAACTAGCGGAACCTACAATGAGCAGTTCTTC
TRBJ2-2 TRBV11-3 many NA CASSYLRAGNAGELFF TGTGCCAGCAGCTACCTCCGGGCGGGGAACGCCGGGGAGCTGTTTTTT
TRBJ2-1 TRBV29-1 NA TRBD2 CSVEGRAGYNNEQFF TGCAGCGTCGAGGGGAGGGCAGGGTACAACAATGAGCAGTTCTTC
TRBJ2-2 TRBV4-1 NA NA CASSQVSGTGELFF TGCGCCAGCAGCCAAGTATCCGGAACCGGGGAGCTGTTTTTT
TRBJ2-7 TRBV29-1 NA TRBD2 CSAVDMVGGRYEQYF TGCAGCGCTGTTGATATGGTGGGAGGGCGGTACGAGCAGTACTTC
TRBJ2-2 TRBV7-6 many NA CASSLGELGELFF TGTGCCAGCAGCTTAGGGGAGCTGGGGGAGCTGTTTTTT
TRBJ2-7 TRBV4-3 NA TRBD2 CASSQDQTSVAYEQYF TGCGCCAGCAGCCAAGACCAGACTAGCGTCGCCTACGAGCAGTACTTC
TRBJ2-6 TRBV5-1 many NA CASSRTGGSGANVLTF TGCGCCAGCAGCCGGACTGGGGGCTCTGGGGCCAACGTCCTGACTTTC
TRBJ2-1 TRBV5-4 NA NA CDSSLVSSNEQFF TGTGACAGCAGCTTGGTGAGCTCTAATGAGCAGTTCTTC
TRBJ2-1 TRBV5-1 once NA CASSLVRVGRGVGEQFF TGCGCCAGCAGCTTGGTTCGGGTCGGACGAGGGGTAGGTGAGCAGTTCTTC
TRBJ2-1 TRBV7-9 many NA CASSPQRVGYEQFF TGTGCCAGCAGCCCCCAGCGGGTGGGGTATGAGCAGTTCTTC
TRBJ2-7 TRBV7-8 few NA CASSLRAKNEQYF TGTGCCAGCAGCTTAAGGGCAAAAAACGAGCAGTACTTC
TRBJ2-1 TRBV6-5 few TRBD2 CASSDGGGYFNEQFF TGTGCCAGCAGCGACGGGGGGGGATATTTCAATGAGCAGTTCTTC
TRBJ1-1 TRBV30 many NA CAGMRGRNTEAFF TGTGCCGGAATGAGGGGCAGGAACACTGAAGCTTTCTTT
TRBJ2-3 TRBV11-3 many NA CASSTSVTDTQYF TGTGCCAGCAGCACGTCAGTCACAGATACGCAGTATTTT
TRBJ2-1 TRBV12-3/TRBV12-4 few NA CASSLALVGTGHNEQFF TGTGCCAGCAGTTTGGCACTGGTAGGGACCGGACACAATGAGCAGTTCTTC
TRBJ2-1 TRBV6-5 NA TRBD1 CASRNRGWGEQFF TGTGCCAGCAGAAACAGGGGGTGGGGTGAGCAGTTCTTC
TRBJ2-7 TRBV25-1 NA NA CASSEFGEQYF TGTGCCAGCAGTGAGTTCGGTGAGCAGTACTTC
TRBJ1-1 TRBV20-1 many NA CSAVRGSLNTEAFF TGCAGTGCCGTCAGGGGAAGCCTGAACACTGAAGCTTTCTTT